This T cell receptor beta chain was profiled in a study of Tregs in tolerant kidney transplant recipients. Some clones are missing from TCRdb's copy, which holds only in-frame ones; the method was immunoSEQ multiplex PCR. Among tens of thousands of clones, roughly nine tenths were seen once, and the ten largest hold more than 0.35%. The V end lost 0 bases, the J end lost 4 bases, and 13 bases lay between the germline ends. CDR1 and CDR2 (germline): LGHNA, YNFKEQ. The CDR3 extends over 16 amino acids. Overall study findings and caveats: Tregs expanded with activated donor B cells seemed most donor-specific. The small number of patients limits these findings pending further validation.

About this clone: The antigen remains undetermined.

The source was CD4+ T cells from blood, collected before the transplant. J is TRBJ1-3 and V is TRBV4-2; D is unclear. This receptor was taken from a human donor who received a combined kidney and bone marrow transplant. For the CDR3, the DNA is TGTGCCAGCAGCCAAGAGTTCCCGGACTCGGGAAACACCATATATTTT. It specifies CASSQEFPDSGNTIYF.